This T cell receptor (beta chain) was recovered during a study of cytomegalovirus exposure and HLA in healthy donors. Study-level results: Later work found most CMV-associated TCR beta chains apparently HLA-restricted.

Trimming removed 5 bases from V and 0 bases from J; junction bases left unmatched: 3. The CDR3 spans 14 residues. Per germline, CDR1 MDHEN and CDR2 SYDVKM. Remarks on this clone: Its antigen is unidentified. Other DNA sequences from this sample encode an identical CDR3 as well.

It was with 60 Vbeta and 13 Jbeta primers that the PCR ran. Sequencing used immunoSEQ multiplex PCR; TCRdb keeps in-frame clones, though not all of them. This table holds about 130,000 clones. The source is a man aged 18 to 35 in good health and CMV-seronegative. The chain is built from TRBV28 and TRBJ2-7; TRBD1 agrees at 8 bases. The sample consisted of PBMCs. Written as DNA, the CDR3 is TGTGCCAGCAGTACGGGGACAGGCTCCTACGAGCAGTACTTC. Translation gives CASSTGTGSYEQYF.